This T cell receptor beta chain was documented in a study of cytomegalovirus exposure and HLA in healthy donors. Trimming took off 4 bases at V and 0 bases at J, with 10 bases between the two ends. This CDR3 region has 16 residues. Germline CDR1 reads MNHEY; CDR2 reads SVGAGI. In the case of this clone: Its target is not known.

Findings and limits, study-wide: Later on, an analysis showed TCR association rates differing by HLA locus, with DRB1 the most and HLA-C the fewest. There was a cluster of highly shared sequence variants that was likely a sequencing artifact. After further analysis at a later stage, 16,951 TCR beta sequences were associated with HLA alleles at 0.05 false discovery rate.

A multiplex PCR was run with 60 Vbeta primers and 13 Jbeta primers. The assay was immunoSEQ multiplex PCR, and TCRdb's table has in-frame clones only and misses some. The data contain roughly 170,000 clones, about 80% of them singletons. This cohort consisted of healthy bone marrow donors. This clonotype was obtained from a woman aged 25-40 years in good health and CMV-seronegative. The sequenced sample was PBMCs. This chain joins TRBV6-5 and TRBJ2-6; weak D call: TRBD1 (6 bases). This CDR3 reads CASSWTENSGANVLTF. CDR3 nucleotide sequence: TGTGCCAGCAGTTGGACAGAGAACTCTGGGGCCAACGTCCTGACTTTC.